Listed below are T cell receptor beta chains from one sample, sequenced in a study of T cells in narcolepsy. Data came from immunoSEQ multiplex PCR; TCRdb stores just in-frame clones and leaves some out. Of 30,000 to 45,000 clones listed, approximately 85% are singletons. Sequenced: CD45RA- memory CD4+ T cells from PBMCs. These receptor sequences come from a human donor with narcolepsy. Each CDR3 is given with its conserved first and last residue. The D gene is left open where the match is weak. Some rows mark clone size as missing; the rest say once, few, many or name a class of expanded clone.

>TRBV13|.|.|TRBJ1-1
CASSFRGSVSEAFF
TGTGCCAGCAGCTTTAGGGGGTCAGTATCTGAAGCTTTCTTT
>TRBV4-2|.|TRBD2|TRBJ2-3
CASSPRTSGVTDTQYF
TGTGCCAGCAGCCCTCGGACTAGCGGGGTCACAGATACGCAGTATTTT
>TRBV7-9|.|TRBD1|TRBJ2-7
CASSPRGRGTGETPYEQYF
TGTGCCAGCAGCCCGCGCGGGCGGGGGACAGGGGAGACCCCCTACGAGCAGTACTTC
>TRBV28|.|.|TRBJ1-5
CASSFLQGSNQPQHF
TGTGCCAGCAGTTTTCTACAGGGCAGCAATCAGCCCCAGCATTTT
>TRBV6-5|.|.|TRBJ2-5
CASARDGETQYF
TGTGCCAGCGCCCGGGATGGGGAGACCCAGTACTTC
>TRBV9|once|TRBD1|TRBJ2-7
CASSVVQGAGEQYF
TGTGCCAGCAGCGTAGTACAGGGGGCCGGCGAGCAGTACTTC
>TRBV4-3|.|TRBD1|TRBJ2-2
CASSQRKSGGGYTGELFF
TGCGCCAGCAGCCAACGCAAATCAGGGGGCGGGTACACCGGGGAGCTGTTTTTT
>TRBV28|.|.|TRBJ1-2
CASSYRDFYGYTF
TGTGCCAGCAGTTACAGGGATTTCTATGGCTACACCTTC
>TRBV18|.|.|TRBJ1-1
CASSPPGHPEVTEAFF
TGTGCCAGCTCACCTCCGGGACACCCCGAAGTCACTGAAGCTTTCTTT
>TRBV7-2|.|.|TRBJ2-5
CASSLPRETQYF
TGTGCCAGCAGCCTCCCCCGAGAGACCCAGTACTTC
>TRBV30|.|.|TRBJ1-3
CAWSRDSGGGNTIYF
TGTGCCTGGAGCCGGGACTCTGGTGGCGGAAACACCATATATTTT
>TRBV28|.|.|TRBJ2-7
CASSRTGLSYEQYF
TGTGCCAGCAGCCGTACAGGGCTTAGCTACGAGCAGTACTTC
>TRBV6-1|once|.|TRBJ1-5
CASSTTPREPQHF
TGTGCCAGCAGTACGACGCCGAGGGAGCCCCAGCATTTT
>TRBV9|.|.|TRBJ2-7
CASSVAAGHEQYF
TGTGCCAGCAGCGTAGCGGCAGGTCACGAGCAGTACTTC
>TRBV27|.|.|TRBJ2-7
CASSLSPVSYEQYF
TGTGCCAGCAGTTTATCGCCGGTCTCCTACGAGCAGTACTTC
>TRBV7-9|.|.|TRBJ2-5
CASSLAAGKETQYF
TGTGCCAGCAGCTTAGCGGCAGGGAAGGAGACCCAGTACTTC
>TRBV5-1|.|.|TRBJ2-7
CASSLGDVEQYF
TGCGCCAGCAGCTTGGGGGACGTCGAGCAGTACTTC
>TRBV7-3|.|.|TRBJ2-3
CASSPGTEADTQYF
TGTGCCAGCAGCCCAGGGACGGAAGCAGATACGCAGTATTTT
>TRBV10-3|.|.|TRBJ1-6
CAIRTANSPLHF
TGTGCCATCAGGACAGCAAATTCACCCCTCCACTTT
>TRBV7-2|.|TRBD1|TRBJ1-2
CASSTQGAGGYGYTF
TGTGCCAGCAGCACCCAGGGGGCTGGGGGCTATGGCTACACCTTC
>TRBV5-1|.|TRBD2|TRBJ2-5
CASSEPLGGEYF
TGCGCCAGCAGCGAACCGTTGGGGGGGGAGTACTTC
>TRBV29-1|.|.|TRBJ1-1
CSVHSTTEAFF
TGCAGCGTTCATTCGACAACTGAAGCTTTCTTT
>TRBV7-9|.|.|TRBJ2-5
CASRRAGSRETQYF
TGTGCCAGCAGGCGTGCAGGGTCAAGGGAGACCCAGTACTTC
>TRBV14|.|.|TRBJ2-7
CASSQFTGGGEQYF
TGTGCCAGCAGCCAGTTTACAGGGGGGGGCGAGCAGTACTTC
>TRBV6-5|.|.|TRBJ1-1
CACSAAGQRNTEAFF
TGTGCCTGCAGCGCCGCCGGACAAAGGAACACTGAAGCTTTCTTT